The 27 T cell receptor beta chains given below trace back to one sample, sequenced in a study of CD8+CD57+ T cells in acquired aplastic anemia. CDR3 and TCR beta VDJ profiling relied on a genomic DNA template. MiXCR, applied by TCRdb to the reads, yields one record per CDR3 protein. The sample yields 250,000 to 350,000 distinct CDR3 sequences, around 60% seen once. Sequenced: sorted CD4+, CD8+, or CD8+CD57+ T cells (not recorded which) from PBMCs. Receptors were obtained from a human donor with severe aplastic anemia or a healthy control (not recorded which).

This clonotype was detected many times. The V and J genes are TRBV7-9 and TRBJ1-1; TRBD1 agrees at 10 bases. Germline V gene sequence: CDR1 SEHNR, CDR2 FQNEAQ (reference sequence). This CDR3 region has 14 residues. The V segment lost 2 bases and the J segment 4 bases; nucleotides outside the gene matches: 1. The CDR3 is CASSLWTGGTEAFF. CDR3 nucleotides: TGTGCCAGCAGCTTATGGACAGGGGGCACTGAAGCTTTCTTT.

The V gene is TRBV10-3, the J gene TRBJ2-7; unclear D gene. The CDR3 length is 12 residues. V gave up 2 bases and J gave up 7 bases, with 9 bases separating them. Germline V gives CDR1 ENHRY, CDR2 SYGVKD. The CDR3 DNA sequence: TGTGCCATCAGTGAGACAGTATTTGAGCAGTACTTC. Translating it yields CAISETVFEQYF.

This rearrangement joins TRBV24-1 to TRBJ2-7, with TRBD1 matching 8 bases. With V trimmed by 4 bases and J by 2 bases, 12 bases remained unmatched. The germline V gene encodes CDR1 KGHDR and CDR2 SFDVKD. The CDR3 consists of 17 residues. The CDR3 protein is CATSDPQDRVAPYEQYF. DNA for the CDR3: TGTGCCACCAGTGACCCCCAGGACAGGGTAGCCCCCTACGAGCAGTACTTC.

In its sample, this clonotype was seen many times. This chain links TRBV18 with TRBJ2-7; D ambiguous. The germline gives CDR1 KGHSH, CDR2 LQKENI. This CDR3 spans 15 amino acids. Trimming left V 2 bases short and J 2 bases short, with 13 bases between. The CDR3 sequence is CASSPMAHATYEQYF. The CDR3 DNA follows: TGTGCCAGCTCACCAATGGCCCACGCTACCTACGAGCAGTACTTC. Based on the CDR3 plus reference TRBV18 and TRBJ2-7, the full variable domain is NAGVMQNPRHLVRRRGQEARLRCSPMKGHSHVYWYRQLPEEGLKFMVYLQKENIIDESGMPKERFSAEFPKEGPSILRIQQVVRGDSAAYFCASSPMAHATYEQYFGPGTRLTVT.

This clonotype was recorded many times. V usage is TRBV13 and J usage is TRBJ1-1; 12 nucleotides agree with TRBD1. CDR1 is PRHDT, CDR2 FYEKMQ, per germline (reference sequence). The CDR3 covers 16 residues. The J segment lost 3 bases and the V segment lost 5 bases, leaving 7 bases of the junction unmatched. The CDR3 sequence: CASSGGTGGSDTEAFF. The CDR3 nucleotides read TGTGCCAGCAGCGGGGGGACAGGGGGCTCGGACACTGAAGCTTTCTTT. Looking up the rest from reference TRBV13 and TRBJ1-1 gives the full variable domain: AAGVIQSPRHLIKEKRETATLKCYPIPRHDTVYWYQQGPGQDPQFLISFYEKMQSDKGSIPDRFSAQQFSDYHSELNMSSLELGDSALYFCASSGGTGGSDTEAFFGQGTRLTVV.

The chain combines TRBV7-2 with TRBJ2-5, with 12 nucleotides matching TRBD2. This CDR3 contains 16 residues. CDR1 is SGHTA, CDR2 FQGNSA, per germline. The ends lost 1 base at V and 9 bases at J; junction bases unmatched: 9. The CDR3 DNA sequence: TGTGCCAGCAGCTTAGGTCGTCGACTAGCGGGGGACCCCCAGTACTTC. Protein: CASSLGRRLAGDPQYF.

The chain uses TRBV7-9 and TRBJ2-5, with D maybe TRBD2 (5 bases). Trimming pared 6 bases from V and 5 bases from J, leaving 16 bases between. This CDR3 is built from 14 residues. Germline V gene lookup returns CDR1 SEHNR and CDR2 FQNEAQ (reference sequence). CDR3 sequence (DNA): TGTGCCAGCAGTGCCCAGGACTCCATCGAGACCCAGTACTTC. Its translation: CASSAQDSIETQYF.

This clonotype was seen many times. The chain recombines TRBV12-3 or TRBV12-4 with TRBJ2-1, with 10 bases aligning to TRBD1. The CDR3 extends over 14 amino acids. Unmatched junction bases numbered 3, after V lost 1 base and J lost 9 bases. CDR3 sequence (DNA): TGTGCCAGCAGTTTAGGACAGGGGGCCGTTGAGCAGTTCTTC. Its protein product is CASSLGQGAVEQFF.

The rearrangement links TRBV10-2 to TRBJ2-7; D unresolved. V was pared by 7 bases and J by 5 bases, with 18 bases between. The CDR3 has 14 residues. Germline V gene data show CDR1 as WSHSY and CDR2 as SAAADI. CDR3 loop: CASTVSSPFNEQYF. Written as DNA, the CDR3 is TGCGCCAGCACGGTCTCCTCTCCCTTTAACGAGCAGTACTTC.

The chain links TRBV2 to TRBJ2-3, with a tentative D call TRBD2 (6 bases). Germline loops: CDR1 SNHLY, CDR2 FYNNEI. Between the trimmed V and J ends, which lost 3 bases and 0 bases, there was a span of 10 bases. This CDR3 contains 15 residues. DNA for the CDR3: TGTGCCAGCAGTGATAGCGGACTTAGCACAGATACGCAGTATTTT. Its translation is CASSDSGLSTDTQYF.

The CDR3 nucleotides are TGTGCCAGCAGCTCCTGGGGACAGGGGAGCTCCTACGAGCAGTACTTC. It is translated as CASSSWGQGSSYEQYF. The V gene is TRBV7-9, the J gene TRBJ2-7, with 10 bases identical to TRBD1. Germline loops: CDR1 SEHNR, CDR2 FQNEAQ (reference sequence). J gave up 0 bases and V 4 bases, and 6 bases lay outside the gene matches. The CDR3 loop spans 16 amino acids.

V is TRBV20-1 and J is TRBJ2-7; 8 nucleotides agree with TRBD2. J gave up 3 bases and V 0 bases, and 7 bases lay outside the gene matches. The germline V gene encodes CDR1 DFQATT and CDR2 SNEGSKA (reference sequence). This CDR3 is 15 amino acids long. CDR3 nucleotide sequence: TGCAGTGCTAGAGATCCCGGGACTAGTTTCTACGAGCAGTACTTC. It translates to CSARDPGTSFYEQYF.

The chain uses TRBV7-9 and TRBJ2-3, with 7 bases aligning to TRBD1. The length of the CDR3 is 15 residues. J was trimmed by 4 bases and V by 4 bases; bases with no gene match: 8. CDR1 is SEHNR and CDR2 is FQNEAQ in the germline V gene (reference sequence). The CDR3 reads CASSSQTGSADTQYF. The CDR3 DNA reads TGTGCCAGCAGCTCTCAGACAGGGTCGGCAGATACGCAGTATTTT.

The chain carries TRBV29-1 and TRBJ1-1; 8 bases map to TRBD1. The V and J ends lost 6 bases and 4 bases, in that order; junction bases with no gene match: 4. The CDR3 has 12 amino acids. CDR1 and CDR2 from the germline V gene are SQVTM and ANQGSEA. The CDR3 sequence: CSVIQGGTEAFF. CDR3 nucleotide sequence: TGCAGCGTAATACAGGGGGGCACTGAAGCTTTCTTT.

This clonotype showed up many times. J is TRBJ2-1 and V is TRBV6-6; 9 positions match TRBD2. The trim removed 8 bases at V and 9 bases at J, leaving 11 bases unmatched. The CDR3 sequence is 14 residues long. Germline-derived CDR1 and CDR2 are MNHNY and SVGAGI (reference sequence). As DNA, the CDR3 is TGTGCCAGCGGAGTAGCGGGGGCAACGGGTGAGCAGTTCTTC. Translation gives CASGVAGATGEQFF.

This chain joins TRBV25-1 and TRBJ2-7; 9 positions agree with TRBD2. CDR1 is MGHDK, CDR2 SYGVNS, per germline. The length of the CDR3 is 17 residues. CDR3 sequence (DNA): TGTGCAGGTAGGATAGCGGGGGCCTCATCCCTTTACTACGAGCAGTACTTC. Its translation: CAGRIAGASSLYYEQYF.

The chain has TRBV20-1 and TRBJ2-7; 8 nucleotides line up with TRBD1. Looked up from germline, CDR1 is DFQATT and CDR2 is SNEGSKA (reference sequence). This CDR3 region has 11 residues. The CDR3 DNA is TGCAGCGTGCGACAGGGGAACGAGCAGTACTTC. This translates into CSVRQGNEQYF.

This chain uses TRBV10-1 with TRBJ1-6; D is perhaps TRBD1 (5 bases). Per germline, CDR1 WNHNN and CDR2 SYGVQD (reference sequence). The V end was cut by 0 bases, the J end by 9 bases, with 9 bases between. CDR3 length equals 14 residues. This CDR3 reads CASSESGEISPLHF. In DNA form, the CDR3 reads TGCGCCAGCAGTGAGTCAGGGGAGATTTCACCCCTCCACTTT.

The chain couples TRBV20-1 to TRBJ1-4, with a weak D call TRBD1 (6 bases). Between the trimmed V and J ends, which lost 6 bases and 0 bases, there was a span of 17 bases. The CDR3 spans 16 residues. Looked up from germline, CDR1 is DFQATT and CDR2 is SNEGSKA (reference sequence). CDR3 DNA sequence: TGCAGTGCCCCCTACCAGAGGGGGGCAACTAATGAAAAACTGTTTTTT. Protein: CSAPYQRGATNEKLFF.

The V gene is TRBV11-2, the J gene TRBJ2-1; the D is unclear. CDR3 length: 12 amino acids. Germline lookup yields CDR1 SGHAT and CDR2 FQNNGV. V was shortened by 4 bases and J by 9 bases, with 10 bases between the two germline ends. Here the CDR3 DNA reads TGTGCCAGCAGCTCAGTAGCAGGTGAGCAGTTCTTC. Protein product: CASSSVAGEQFF.

The sample holds many counts of this clonotype. This chain links TRBV20-1 with TRBJ2-7; 10 bases match TRBD2. V shed 7 bases, J shed 0 bases, and the junction held 6 bases outside the gene matches. Germline V gene lookup returns CDR1 DFQATT and CDR2 SNEGSKA (reference sequence). The CDR3 covers 14 residues. CDR3 nucleotide sequence: TGCAGTGGTGAGGGACTAGCGAGCTCCTACGAGCAGTACTTC. Its protein is CSGEGLASSYEQYF.

The rearrangement uses TRBV10-3 and TRBJ2-7; the D gene is possibly TRBD1 (5 bases). This CDR3 is 13 amino acids long. Germline assignment: CDR1 ENHRY and CDR2 SYGVKD. Trimming removed 5 bases from V and 4 bases from J, with 12 bases in between. CDR3 DNA: TGTGCCATCAGTACCAGGGATAGGTACGAGCAGTACTTC. This sequence encodes CAISTRDRYEQYF.

J is TRBJ2-1 and V is TRBV24-1; D might be TRBD1 (5 bases). This CDR3 region has 16 residues. Trimming took off 3 bases at V and 0 bases at J, with 11 bases between the two ends. Per germline, CDR1 KGHDR and CDR2 SFDVKD. The CDR3 is CATSDMTASSYNEQFF. The CDR3 DNA sequence: TGTGCCACCAGTGATATGACAGCAAGCTCCTACAATGAGCAGTTCTTC.

The chain couples TRBV7-8 to TRBJ2-5; 12 bases line up with TRBD1. This CDR3 contains 16 residues. CDR1 SGHVS and CDR2 FQNEAQ come from the germline V gene. Trimming took 3 bases from V and 5 from J; bases not matched to a gene: 7. The CDR3 loop reads CASSLVGTGGAETQYF. CDR3 coding DNA: TGTGCCAGCAGCTTGGTAGGGACAGGGGGCGCGGAGACCCAGTACTTC.

V is TRBV12-3 or TRBV12-4 and J is TRBJ2-3; TRBD2 matches at 10 bases. V shed 6 bases and J 2 bases; nucleotides not matched to a gene: 5. The CDR3 sequence is 15 residues long. The chain's CDR3 is CASRTSGATTDTQYF. CDR3 nucleotides: TGTGCCAGCAGAACTAGCGGGGCTACCACAGATACGCAGTATTTT.

V is TRBV15 and J is TRBJ2-1; TRBD2 matches 15 bases. The CDR3 runs 20 residues. Germline loops: CDR1 LNHNV, CDR2 YYDKDF (reference sequence). Unmatched junction bases numbered 10, after V lost 0 bases and J lost 4 bases. The CDR3 reads CATSRDPGTSGGPSYNEQFF. The CDR3 DNA reads TGTGCCACCAGCAGAGATCCCGGGACTAGCGGGGGGCCTTCATACAATGAGCAGTTCTTC. Together with reference TRBV15 and TRBJ2-1, the CDR3 gives the full variable domain: DAMVIQNPRYQVTQFGKPVTLSCSQTLNHNVMYWYQQKSSQAPKLLFHYYDKDFNNEADTPDNFQSRRPNTSFCFLDIRSPGLGDTAMYLCATSRDPGTSGGPSYNEQFFGPGTRLTVL.

This chain uses TRBV7-6 with TRBJ2-5; D possibly corresponds to TRBD1 (5 bases). Per germline, CDR1 SGHVS and CDR2 FNYEAQ. This CDR3 contains 13 residues. The germline V and J ends were trimmed by 8 bases and 7 bases, with 17 bases remaining between them. The DNA for the CDR3 is TGTGCCAGCGGGGCAGGGTACGGGCGGACCCAGTACTTC. It translates to CASGAGYGRTQYF. Based on the CDR3 plus reference TRBV7-6 and TRBJ2-5, the full variable domain is GAGVSQSPRYKVTKRGQDVALRCDPISGHVSLYWYRQALGQGPEFLTYFNYEAQQDKSGLPNDRFSAERPEGSISTLTIQRTEQRDSAMYRCASGAGYGRTQYFGPGTRLLVL.